This TCR beta chain came from a study of shared clonotypes between healthy human individuals. Findings and caveats of the study: Rarefaction revealed incomplete sorted-subset sequencing despite large depth.

The repertoire was sequenced with immunoSEQ multiplex PCR; TCRdb's copy has only in-frame clones and lacks some. Here the sample spans 2,500,000 or so clones, under 95% being singletons. As to this clone: Its antigen remains unidentified.

This CDR3 region has 16 residues. Germline CDR1 SGHVS, CDR2 FNYEAQ. V lost 2 bases, J lost 1 base, and 11 bases lay in between. The rearrangement links TRBV7-6 to TRBJ2-2; TRBD1 is a possible D gene (6 bases). The sequencing input was naive CD4+ T cells from PBMCs. The subset denotes: CD45RA+ positively selected. This sequence was found in a man younger than 35 in good health. Some clones in this sample may be carry-over from other donors' samples. The CDR3: CASSLSQGLNTGELFF. The CDR3 coding sequence is TGTGCCAGCAGCTTATCACAGGGTTTGAACACCGGGGAGCTGTTTTTT.